The 3 T cell receptor beta chains below all came from one sample that was sequenced in a study of blood T cell repertoires in COVID-19. Produced via immunoSEQ multiplex PCR; TCRdb's table is partial and in-frame only. This sample carries a few hundred thousand clones, 80% to 85% of them seen once, and the ten largest clones take 15% to 20%. Material: peripheral blood. These receptors originate from a woman of 80 years or more with active or convalescent COVID-19.

The chain has TRBV10-3 and TRBJ1-1; 7 bases map to TRBD1. The V segment lost 6 bases and the J segment 0 bases; nucleotides outside the gene matches: 4. This CDR3 region has 14 residues. In germline, CDR1 is ENHRY, CDR2 SYGVKD. The CDR3 sequence is CAIRGGQLNTEAFF. CDR3 bases: TGTGCCATCAGGGGGGGACAGCTGAACACTGAAGCTTTCTTT.

This clone was detected a few times. The rearrangement joins TRBV11-3 to TRBJ2-7; the D is unclear. The germline V gene has CDR1 SGHNT and CDR2 YENEEA. This CDR3 contains 13 residues. V was clipped by 2 bases and J by 3 bases, with 8 bases between them. This CDR3 reads CASSLRSFYEQYF. The CDR3 DNA sequence: TGTGCCAGCAGCTTACGGTCCTTCTACGAGCAGTACTTC.

The chain employs TRBV6-2 or TRBV6-3 and TRBJ1-1; perhaps TRBD1 as D (5 bases). Germline values: CDR1 MNHEY, CDR2 SVGEGT. V dropped 6 bases and J dropped 4 bases, with 15 bases sitting between them. The CDR3 spans 14 residues. Here the CDR3 DNA reads TGTGCCAGCAGCCCCCCGGGGGGATTCACTGAAGCTTTCTTT. It specifies CASSPPGGFTEAFF.